The rows below give T cell receptor beta chains drawn from one sample of a study of CD4 and CD8 cells across lung adenocarcinoma regions. MiXCR, run by TCRdb on the PCR reads, gives a single entry per CDR3 protein. The sample holds more than 10,000 distinct CDR3 sequences, less than 60% seen once. Sample: CD8+ T cells from the margin of a lung tumor. These receptors were collected from a female donor with lung adenocarcinoma. The CD4 and CD8 labels of this study may be unreliable. Each CDR3 is given with its conserved first and last residue. The order of the fields is V gene, J gene, CDR3 protein.

TRBV6-1	TRBJ2-5	CASGRTGSDPETQYF
TRBV6-1	-	CASRELLAGAYEQYF
TRBV3-1	TRBJ2-5	CASSQRDWGRSQETQYF
TRBV30	TRBJ2-2	CAWRGTRNTGELFF
TRBV6-1	TRBJ2-4	CASRPGLGAKDMQYF
TRBV10-2	TRBJ2-3	CARGDGAGGTETQYF
TRBV30	TRBJ2-2	CAWSASGTSDVGELFF
TRBV27	TRBJ2-1	CASSSKPGLADYNEQFF
TRBV7-6	TRBJ2-5	CASGGGGGGDQDTQYF
TRBV7-6	TRBJ2-1	CASSLGVGSSGEQFF
TRBV10-1	-	CAGRGVRDEETQYF
TRBV6-5	TRBJ2-1	CASSSGQGGTYNEQFF
TRBV6-5	TRBJ2-2	CASSSDRYTGELFF
TRBV9	TRBJ2-3	CASSPQGGRVLTDTQYF
TRBV6-5	TRBJ1-1	CASSYYGDTEAFF
TRBV30	TRBJ2-6	CAWILRTEGANVLTF
TRBV7-2	TRBJ2-4	CASSLVNTGTAVRDKVIQYF
TRBV7-6	TRBJ1-1	CASSSQENTEAFF
TRBV6-1	TRBJ1-1	CASKDTKTEAFF
TRBV27	TRBJ2-4	CASRAIAKNIQYF
TRBV6-5	TRBJ2-2	CASSSSGNAGELFF
TRBV27	TRBJ2-5	CARSGGGFTDTQYF
TRBV7-2	TRBJ1-2	CASSPSGTGNGYTF
TRBV23-1	TRBJ2-3	CASSHLSSGGLDTQYF
TRBV20-1	TRBJ2-3	CSASDSSRTDTQYF
TRBV6-1	-	CAGSGGLVQDTQYF
TRBV6-1	-	CASSETYVVYEQYF
TRBV6-5	-	CASRRGLAGGRSYEQYF
TRBV6-4	TRBJ2-3	CASSDSSGGAETQYF
TRBV6-1	TRBJ1-3	CASSPTIRGSGNTIYF
TRBV6-1	TRBJ2-3	CASSRLAESTDTQYF
TRBV23-1	TRBJ2-2	CASSHLKGTGGPRINTGELFF
TRBV6-5	TRBJ2-1	CASSSLSGDRGRNEQFF
TRBV6-1	-	CASSEMRRPETQYF
TRBV6-1	TRBJ2-1	CASRSRGQPYEQFF
TRBV6-1	TRBJ2-5	CAGSGGGEQETQYF
TRBV10-1	-	CASSGGDQPETQYF
TRBV6-1	TRBJ1-3	CASSDGPSGNTIYF
TRBV4-1	TRBJ2-3	CASSQELVGSSGTDTQYF
TRBV6-1	TRBJ2-2	CASVTGELFF
TRBV11-2	TRBJ1-2	CASSLDRNYGYTF
TRBV27	TRBJ2-1	CASSFGSGLAGHNEQFF
TRBV27	TRBJ2-1	CASSSITGPAGVFEQFF
TRBV6-1	-	CASSSGQGTYEQYF
TRBV27	TRBJ2-3	CAGSVGGFKDTQYF
TRBV7-2	TRBJ2-3	CASSSSGATDTQYF
TRBV4-2	TRBJ1-5	CASSQDLGGSYSNQPQHF
TRBV6-5	TRBJ2-1	CASSYRTTGSNEQFF
TRBV6-1	TRBJ1-2	CASSRQGGANYGYTF
TRBV6-5	-	CASSYRPTGLRETQYF
TRBV3-1	TRBJ2-5	CASSPPGQAGLERRAKDIQYF